Described below is a single T cell receptor beta chain sequence and its context. Antigen specificity is unknown. The CDR3 consists of 14 residues. Per germline, CDR1 LNHDA and CDR2 SQIVND (reference sequence). Trimming removed 5 bases at V and 5 bases at J, with 15 bases between. The sample originates from a study of T cell repertoires in cytomegalovirus infection. At the level of the study: Carrying CMV and the relevant HLA type showed in public TCR beta signatures.

Findings of the study overall: Summed frequency of public TCR beta families distinguished CMV carriers with the relevant HLA. CMV-specific HLA-C-restricted TCR beta clonotypes dominated the ex vivo response.

From the reads, TCRdb called clonotypes with MiXCR, one entry per CDR3 protein. The sample shows roughly 200,000 distinct CDR3 sequences, around two fifths of them seen only once. The material sequenced was CD8+ T cells from cultured PBMCs, taken from culture after CMV antigen stimulation. The receptor was derived from a human donor in good health (CMV status not recorded). Some clones in this sample may be carry-over from other donors' samples. The chain employs TRBV19 and TRBJ1-2, with D tentatively TRBD1 (6 bases). CDR3 DNA sequence: TGTGCCAGTAGTGAAAGGGGGAAGCTATATGGCTACACCTTC. It specifies CASSERGKLYGYTF.